Below, 20 T cell receptor beta chains from the same sample are listed, as sequenced in a study of radiotherapy plus CTLA-4 blockade in lung cancer. Produced via immunoSEQ multiplex PCR; TCRdb's table is partial and in-frame only. The sample carries around 82,000 clones, around nine tenths recorded once. The sample here was peripheral blood, taken from a patient treated with radiotherapy plus ipilimumab. The receptors were gathered from a human donor with non-small cell lung cancer that progressed on radiotherapy plus ipilimumab.

The sample holds one count of this clone. This chain uses TRBV19 with TRBJ1-1, with 7 bases lining up with TRBD1. The CDR3 runs 14 residues. Trimming cost V 7 bases and J 5 bases; bases outside gene matches: 10. Germline-derived CDR1 and CDR2 are LNHDA and SQIVND (reference sequence). The CDR3 DNA sequence: TGTGCCAGTACCCGACAGGGCTGGGTAACTGAAGCTTTCTTT. Its protein product is CASTRQGWVTEAFF.

The chain couples TRBV11-3 to TRBJ2-3; D uncertain. Per germline, CDR1 SGHNT and CDR2 YENEEA. V shed 1 base and J shed 0 bases, with 8 bases lying between them. The CDR3 length is 15 residues. The CDR3 protein is CASSLGTPSTDTQYF. The CDR3 DNA reads TGTGCCAGCAGCTTAGGTACCCCTAGCACAGATACGCAGTATTTT.

The CDR3 here is CASSLKAGDIQYF. DNA of the CDR3: TGTGCCAGCAGCTTGAAAGCGGGGGACATTCAGTACTTC. J is TRBJ2-4 and V is TRBV5-6; 8 bases align to TRBD2. From germline, CDR1 is SGHDT and CDR2 YYEEEE. V dropped 1 base and J dropped 8; count of bases not matched to a gene: 2. This CDR3 contains 13 residues. The variable domain in full, completed from reference TRBV5-6 and TRBJ2-4, reads DAGVTQSPTHLIKTRGQQVTLRCSPKSGHDTVSWYQQALGQGPQFIFQYYEEEERQRGNFPDRFSGHQFPNYSSELNVNALLLGDSALYLCASSLKAGDIQYFGAGTRLSVL.

The V and J genes are TRBV7-2 and TRBJ2-5; D possibly uses TRBD1 or TRBD2 (5 bases each). The J call may be mistaken, given a closer DNA end match to TRBJ2-7. The CDR3 extends over 14 amino acids. The germline V gene has CDR1 SGHTA and CDR2 FQGNSA. CDR3: CASSPGTAFYEQYF. CDR3 nucleotide sequence: TGTGCCAGCAGCCCCGGGACGGCCTTCTACGAGCAGTACTTC.

This clone appeared once. The CDR3 protein is CASSLGASGETQYF. In DNA form, the CDR3 reads TGTGCCAGCAGCTTAGGGGCCTCGGGAGAGACCCAGTACTTC. V and J are TRBV7-9 and TRBJ2-5; D not resolved. This CDR3 spans 14 amino acids. Germline assignment: CDR1 SEHNR and CDR2 FQNEAQ (reference sequence). Trimming cost V 1 base and J 4 bases, with 10 bases left between them.

The rearrangement joins TRBV7-6 to TRBJ1-4; 7 bases match TRBD1. The J segment lost 7 bases and the V segment lost 5 bases, leaving 7 bases of the junction unmatched. The CDR3 totals 14 residues. Germline CDR1 SGHVS, CDR2 FNYEAQ. The CDR3 DNA sequence: TGTGCCAGCAGCCAGACAGGGACGGGTGAAAAACTGTTTTTT. The encoded protein is CASSQTGTGEKLFF. The whole variable domain, filled in from reference TRBV7-6 and TRBJ1-4, reads GAGVSQSPRYKVTKRGQDVALRCDPISGHVSLYWYRQALGQGPEFLTYFNYEAQQDKSGLPNDRFSAERPEGSISTLTIQRTEQRDSAMYRCASSQTGTGEKLFFGSGTQLSVL.

The rearrangement joins TRBV15 to TRBJ1-2; perhaps TRBD1 as D (5 bases). The length of the CDR3 is 15 residues. Per germline, CDR1 LNHNV and CDR2 YYDKDF (reference sequence). Deletions cut 5 bases from V and 3 bases from J, with 16 bases between. The CDR3 is CATSGLREGDYGYTF. As DNA, the CDR3 is TGTGCCACCAGCGGACTCAGGGAGGGCGACTATGGCTACACCTTC.

This clone was detected only once. This sequence joins TRBV19 and TRBJ1-5, with D unresolved. The V and J ends lost 1 base and 7 bases respectively, with 11 bases between them. CDR1 and CDR2 from the germline V gene are LNHDA and SQIVND (reference sequence). CDR3 length: 14 amino acids. CDR3 sequence (DNA): TGTGCCAGTAGTATAGGAGACCCATGGCAGCCCCAGCATTTT. As protein: CASSIGDPWQPQHF. Together with reference TRBV19 and TRBJ1-5, the CDR3 gives the full variable domain: DGGITQSPKYLFRKEGQNVTLSCEQNLNHDAMYWYRQDPGQGLRLIYYSQIVNDFQKGDIAEGYSVSREKKESFPLTVTSAQKNPTAFYLCASSIGDPWQPQHFGDGTRLSIL.

The chain recombines TRBV18 with TRBJ2-7; TRBD1 or TRBD2 may be the D gene (6 bases each). The V gene's germline CDR1 is KGHSH and CDR2 LQKENI. The CDR3 sequence is 13 residues long. With 4 bases removed from V and 6 bases from J, the gap between germline ends came to 13 bases. The chain's CDR3 is CASSLGGGGEQYF. The CDR3 DNA reads as TGTGCCAGCTCACTAGGCGGAGGGGGCGAGCAGTACTTC.

This clone was seen a handful of times. In DNA form, the CDR3 reads TGTGCCAGCTCACCAAAGGCCGCAACTAATGAAAAACTGTTTTTT. Translation gives CASSPKAATNEKLFF. V and J are TRBV18 and TRBJ1-4; no clear D. V lost 2 bases and J 0 bases, leaving 7 bases between the germline ends. Per germline, CDR1 KGHSH and CDR2 LQKENI. The CDR3 extends over 15 amino acids.

The rearrangement joins TRBV18 to TRBJ1-5; D ambiguous. In germline, CDR1 is KGHSH, CDR2 LQKENI. Trimming took off 5 bases at V and 1 base at J, with 9 bases between the two ends. The CDR3 sequence is 14 residues long. In DNA form, the CDR3 reads TGTGCCAGCTCAGCACTCGACAGCAATCAGCCCCAGCATTTT. Amino acid sequence: CASSALDSNQPQHF.

This chain links TRBV27 with TRBJ1-5; D is ambiguous. The CDR3 totals 15 residues. CDR1 and CDR2 from the germline V gene are MNHEY and SMNVEV (reference sequence). The V end was cut by 0 bases, the J end by 4 bases, with 10 bases between. The CDR3 is CASSLSIQANQPQHF. CDR3 DNA sequence: TGTGCCAGCAGTTTATCGATCCAGGCGAATCAGCCCCAGCATTTT.

This clone was picked up one time. CDR3 sequence reads: CASSRDSADTQYF. The CDR3 DNA follows: TGTGCCAGCAGCCGAGACTCGGCAGATACGCAGTATTTT. The J gene is TRBJ2-3, the V gene TRBV11-2; D unresolved. With 5 bases removed from V and 4 bases from J, the gap between germline ends came to 10 bases. The CDR3 length is 13 residues. The V gene's germline CDR1 is SGHAT and CDR2 FQNNGV.

This clone has a handful of counts. The rearrangement links TRBV27 to TRBJ2-7; possible D gene TRBD1, 7 bases. Germline CDR1 is MNHEY and CDR2 is SMNVEV (reference sequence). The germline V and J ends were trimmed by 6 bases and 2 bases, with 14 bases remaining between them. The CDR3 has 14 residues. The CDR3 reads CASRTGLATYEQYF. DNA for the CDR3: TGTGCCAGCAGGACAGGGCTAGCGACCTACGAGCAGTACTTC.

Written as DNA, the CDR3 is TGTGCCAGCGTCAGGCAGGGCGACTATGGCTACACCTTC. This encodes CASVRQGDYGYTF. The chain employs TRBV6-6 and TRBJ1-2, with D maybe TRBD1 (5 bases). CDR3 length equals 13 residues. V lost 8 bases and J 3 bases, leaving 13 bases between the germline ends. Germline lookup yields CDR1 MNHNY and CDR2 SVGAGI (reference sequence).

The J gene is TRBJ1-5, the V gene TRBV4-1; 8 bases align to TRBD1. The CDR3 sequence is 18 residues long. CDR1 is MGHRA, CDR2 YSYEKL, per germline. Trimming cost V 0 bases and J 1 base; bases outside gene matches: 8. The CDR3 loop is CASSQDPRTGLSNQPQHF. In DNA, the CDR3 is TGCGCCAGCAGCCAAGACCCCAGGACAGGGCTAAGCAATCAGCCCCAGCATTTT.

The gene calls are TRBV5-1 and TRBJ2-3; TRBD2 matches 11 bases. The CDR3 spans 15 residues. CDR1 is SGHRS and CDR2 is YFSETQ in the germline V gene. Trimming removed 4 bases from V and 3 bases from J; junction bases left unmatched: 4. The CDR3 reads CASSRTSGRTDTQYF. The CDR3 DNA reads TGCGCCAGCAGCAGGACTAGCGGGCGAACAGATACGCAGTATTTT.

The gene calls are TRBV9 and TRBJ1-2; 9 bases fit TRBD1. J gave up 2 bases and V 3 bases, and 5 bases lay outside the gene matches. The CDR3 is made up of 15 amino acids. Germline V gene data show CDR1 as SGDLS and CDR2 as YYNGEE. CDR3 amino acids: CASSAGDRANYGYTF. The CDR3, as DNA: TGTGCCAGCAGCGCCGGGGACAGGGCCAACTATGGCTACACCTTC.

The chain combines TRBV6-5 with TRBJ1-2; a possible D gene is TRBD1 (6 bases). CDR1 and CDR2 (germline): MNHEY, SVGAGI. Trimming removed 7 bases at V and 5 bases at J, with 17 bases between. This CDR3 comprises 14 residues. As DNA, the CDR3 is TGTGCCAGCACGTCTTCCGGGACACAGTATGGCTACACCTTC. Encoded protein: CASTSSGTQYGYTF.

The CDR3 bases are TGTGCCAGCATCCAGGGCCATAATCAGCCCCAGCATTTT. Protein product: CASIQGHNQPQHF. The chain joins TRBV2 to TRBJ1-5, with a weak D call TRBD1 (5 bases). V lost 7 bases, J lost 4 bases, and 11 bases lay in between. Germline V lookup: CDR1 SNHLY, CDR2 FYNNEI. The CDR3 has 13 residues.